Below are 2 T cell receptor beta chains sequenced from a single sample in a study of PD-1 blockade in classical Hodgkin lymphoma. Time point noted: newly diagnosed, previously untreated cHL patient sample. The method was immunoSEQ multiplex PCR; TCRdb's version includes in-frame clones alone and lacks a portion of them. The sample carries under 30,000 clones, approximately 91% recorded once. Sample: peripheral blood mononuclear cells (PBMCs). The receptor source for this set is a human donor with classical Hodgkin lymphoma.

The CDR3 sequence: CASSSGQPTDTQYF. The CDR3 region has the DNA TGCGCCAGCAGCTCGGGACAGCCCACAGATACGCAGTATTTT. V gene TRBV5-1 combines with J gene TRBJ2-3; the match to TRBD1 covers 7 bases. V lost 3 bases and J lost 2; bases outside the gene matches: 3. The CDR3 has 14 residues. CDR1 and CDR2 from the germline V gene are SGHRS and YFSETQ.

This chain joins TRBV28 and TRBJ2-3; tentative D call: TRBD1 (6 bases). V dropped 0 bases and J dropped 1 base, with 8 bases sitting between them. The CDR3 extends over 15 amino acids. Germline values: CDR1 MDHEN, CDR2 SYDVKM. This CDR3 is CASSLWKGGTDTQYF. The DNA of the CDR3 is TGTGCCAGCAGTTTATGGAAGGGGGGCACAGATACGCAGTATTTT.